One T cell receptor beta chain is described in this entry. Sequencing was performed with immunoSEQ multiplex PCR; in TCRdb, only in-frame clones are kept and a portion is missing. The data contain about 120,000 clones, approximately 95% of them singletons. This sample was included in a study of control samples from healthy donors and cancer patients. CDR1 and CDR2 (germline): SGHTS, YDEGEE. The CDR3 length is 17 residues. The trim removed 0 bases at V and 1 base at J, leaving 9 bases unmatched. The chain combines TRBV5-8 with TRBJ1-1; 7 positions agree with TRBD1. What was sequenced was blood. The source of this sequence is a man under 40 in good health. CDR3 sequence (DNA): TGTGCCAGCAGCTTGGCCCGGGACAGCCGCCCGAACACTGAAGCTTTCTTT. Amino acids: CASSLARDSRPNTEAFF.